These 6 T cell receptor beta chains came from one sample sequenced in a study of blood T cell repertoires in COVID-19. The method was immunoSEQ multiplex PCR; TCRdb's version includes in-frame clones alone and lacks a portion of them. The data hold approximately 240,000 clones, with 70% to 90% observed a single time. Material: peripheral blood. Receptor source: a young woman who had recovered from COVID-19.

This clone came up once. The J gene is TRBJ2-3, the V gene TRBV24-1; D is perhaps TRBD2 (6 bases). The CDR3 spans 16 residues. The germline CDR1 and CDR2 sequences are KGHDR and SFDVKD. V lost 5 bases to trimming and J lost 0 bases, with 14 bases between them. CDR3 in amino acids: CATSGSGLSSTDTQYF. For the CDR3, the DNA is TGTGCCACCAGTGGATCGGGACTTTCTAGCACAGATACGCAGTATTTT.

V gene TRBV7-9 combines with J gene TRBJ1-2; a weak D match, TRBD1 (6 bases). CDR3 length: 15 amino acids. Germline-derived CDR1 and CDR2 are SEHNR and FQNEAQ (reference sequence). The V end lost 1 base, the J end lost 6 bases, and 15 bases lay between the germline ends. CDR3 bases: TGTGCCAGCAGCTTAGATTTGCAGGGGAGCCATGGCTACACCTTC. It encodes CASSLDLQGSHGYTF.

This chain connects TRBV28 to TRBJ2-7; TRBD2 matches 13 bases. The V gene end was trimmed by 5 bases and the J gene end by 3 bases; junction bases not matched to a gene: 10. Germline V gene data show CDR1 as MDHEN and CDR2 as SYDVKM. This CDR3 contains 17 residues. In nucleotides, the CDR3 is TGTGCCAGCAGTCTTGCATGGGGACTAGCGGGAAACTACGAGCAGTACTTC. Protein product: CASSLAWGLAGNYEQYF. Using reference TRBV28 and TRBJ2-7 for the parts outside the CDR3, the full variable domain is DVKVTQSSRYLVKRTGEKVFLECVQDMDHENMFWYRQDPGLGLRLIYFSYDVKMKEKGDIPEGYSVSREKKERFSLILESASTNQTSMYLCASSLAWGLAGNYEQYFGPGTRLTVT.

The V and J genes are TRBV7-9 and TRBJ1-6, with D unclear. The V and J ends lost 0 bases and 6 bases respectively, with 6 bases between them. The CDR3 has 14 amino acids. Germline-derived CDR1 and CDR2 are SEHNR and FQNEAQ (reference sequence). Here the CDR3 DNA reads TGTGCCAGCAGCTTAGCGGGAGGTAATTCACCCCTCCACTTT. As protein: CASSLAGGNSPLHF. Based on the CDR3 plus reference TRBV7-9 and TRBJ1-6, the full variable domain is DTGVSQNPRHKITKRGQNVTFRCDPISEHNRLYWYRQTLGQGPEFLTYFQNEAQLEKSRLLSDRFSAERPKGSFSTLEIQRTEQGDSAMYLCASSLAGGNSPLHFGNGTRLTVT.

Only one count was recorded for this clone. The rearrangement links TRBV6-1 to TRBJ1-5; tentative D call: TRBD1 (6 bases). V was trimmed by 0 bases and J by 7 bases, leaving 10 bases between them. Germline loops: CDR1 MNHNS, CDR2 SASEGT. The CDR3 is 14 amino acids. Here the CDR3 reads CASSEAWGPQPQHF. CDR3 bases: TGTGCCAGCAGTGAAGCGTGGGGGCCCCAGCCCCAGCATTTT.

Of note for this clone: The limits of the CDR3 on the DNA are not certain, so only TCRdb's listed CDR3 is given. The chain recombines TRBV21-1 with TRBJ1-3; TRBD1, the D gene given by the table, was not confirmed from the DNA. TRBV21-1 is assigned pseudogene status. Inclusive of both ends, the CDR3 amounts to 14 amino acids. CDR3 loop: CASRVGQGSNTIYF.